The TCR beta chain under discussion was sequenced for a study of blood T cells in healthy people across ages. Overall study context: About one barcoded beta molecule per two T cells was captured by template switching.

A J-beta primer mix and a sample-barcoded 5' primer were used in a second PCR of about 7 to 12 cycles. TCRdb used MiXCR to reprocess the 5' RACE reads, holding one entry per CDR3 protein. The top ten hold roughly 22% of the sample, which has roughly 800,000 distinct CDR3 sequences, 55% to 75% seen once. Study outcomes and limitations: Per-million-T-cell TCR beta diversity fell roughly linearly with age.

Trimming left V 6 bases short and J 4 bases short, with 12 bases between. Germline CDR1 DFQATT, CDR2 SNEGSKA (reference sequence). This CDR3 has 12 amino acids. On this clonotype itself: What it binds is not known.

The receptor comes from a man aged 25-45 years in good health. Material: blood. V usage is TRBV20-1 and J usage is TRBJ2-5, with no clear D. CDR3: CSARPAPETQYF. The CDR3 bases are TGCAGTGCACGACCGGCCCCAGAGACCCAGTACTTC.